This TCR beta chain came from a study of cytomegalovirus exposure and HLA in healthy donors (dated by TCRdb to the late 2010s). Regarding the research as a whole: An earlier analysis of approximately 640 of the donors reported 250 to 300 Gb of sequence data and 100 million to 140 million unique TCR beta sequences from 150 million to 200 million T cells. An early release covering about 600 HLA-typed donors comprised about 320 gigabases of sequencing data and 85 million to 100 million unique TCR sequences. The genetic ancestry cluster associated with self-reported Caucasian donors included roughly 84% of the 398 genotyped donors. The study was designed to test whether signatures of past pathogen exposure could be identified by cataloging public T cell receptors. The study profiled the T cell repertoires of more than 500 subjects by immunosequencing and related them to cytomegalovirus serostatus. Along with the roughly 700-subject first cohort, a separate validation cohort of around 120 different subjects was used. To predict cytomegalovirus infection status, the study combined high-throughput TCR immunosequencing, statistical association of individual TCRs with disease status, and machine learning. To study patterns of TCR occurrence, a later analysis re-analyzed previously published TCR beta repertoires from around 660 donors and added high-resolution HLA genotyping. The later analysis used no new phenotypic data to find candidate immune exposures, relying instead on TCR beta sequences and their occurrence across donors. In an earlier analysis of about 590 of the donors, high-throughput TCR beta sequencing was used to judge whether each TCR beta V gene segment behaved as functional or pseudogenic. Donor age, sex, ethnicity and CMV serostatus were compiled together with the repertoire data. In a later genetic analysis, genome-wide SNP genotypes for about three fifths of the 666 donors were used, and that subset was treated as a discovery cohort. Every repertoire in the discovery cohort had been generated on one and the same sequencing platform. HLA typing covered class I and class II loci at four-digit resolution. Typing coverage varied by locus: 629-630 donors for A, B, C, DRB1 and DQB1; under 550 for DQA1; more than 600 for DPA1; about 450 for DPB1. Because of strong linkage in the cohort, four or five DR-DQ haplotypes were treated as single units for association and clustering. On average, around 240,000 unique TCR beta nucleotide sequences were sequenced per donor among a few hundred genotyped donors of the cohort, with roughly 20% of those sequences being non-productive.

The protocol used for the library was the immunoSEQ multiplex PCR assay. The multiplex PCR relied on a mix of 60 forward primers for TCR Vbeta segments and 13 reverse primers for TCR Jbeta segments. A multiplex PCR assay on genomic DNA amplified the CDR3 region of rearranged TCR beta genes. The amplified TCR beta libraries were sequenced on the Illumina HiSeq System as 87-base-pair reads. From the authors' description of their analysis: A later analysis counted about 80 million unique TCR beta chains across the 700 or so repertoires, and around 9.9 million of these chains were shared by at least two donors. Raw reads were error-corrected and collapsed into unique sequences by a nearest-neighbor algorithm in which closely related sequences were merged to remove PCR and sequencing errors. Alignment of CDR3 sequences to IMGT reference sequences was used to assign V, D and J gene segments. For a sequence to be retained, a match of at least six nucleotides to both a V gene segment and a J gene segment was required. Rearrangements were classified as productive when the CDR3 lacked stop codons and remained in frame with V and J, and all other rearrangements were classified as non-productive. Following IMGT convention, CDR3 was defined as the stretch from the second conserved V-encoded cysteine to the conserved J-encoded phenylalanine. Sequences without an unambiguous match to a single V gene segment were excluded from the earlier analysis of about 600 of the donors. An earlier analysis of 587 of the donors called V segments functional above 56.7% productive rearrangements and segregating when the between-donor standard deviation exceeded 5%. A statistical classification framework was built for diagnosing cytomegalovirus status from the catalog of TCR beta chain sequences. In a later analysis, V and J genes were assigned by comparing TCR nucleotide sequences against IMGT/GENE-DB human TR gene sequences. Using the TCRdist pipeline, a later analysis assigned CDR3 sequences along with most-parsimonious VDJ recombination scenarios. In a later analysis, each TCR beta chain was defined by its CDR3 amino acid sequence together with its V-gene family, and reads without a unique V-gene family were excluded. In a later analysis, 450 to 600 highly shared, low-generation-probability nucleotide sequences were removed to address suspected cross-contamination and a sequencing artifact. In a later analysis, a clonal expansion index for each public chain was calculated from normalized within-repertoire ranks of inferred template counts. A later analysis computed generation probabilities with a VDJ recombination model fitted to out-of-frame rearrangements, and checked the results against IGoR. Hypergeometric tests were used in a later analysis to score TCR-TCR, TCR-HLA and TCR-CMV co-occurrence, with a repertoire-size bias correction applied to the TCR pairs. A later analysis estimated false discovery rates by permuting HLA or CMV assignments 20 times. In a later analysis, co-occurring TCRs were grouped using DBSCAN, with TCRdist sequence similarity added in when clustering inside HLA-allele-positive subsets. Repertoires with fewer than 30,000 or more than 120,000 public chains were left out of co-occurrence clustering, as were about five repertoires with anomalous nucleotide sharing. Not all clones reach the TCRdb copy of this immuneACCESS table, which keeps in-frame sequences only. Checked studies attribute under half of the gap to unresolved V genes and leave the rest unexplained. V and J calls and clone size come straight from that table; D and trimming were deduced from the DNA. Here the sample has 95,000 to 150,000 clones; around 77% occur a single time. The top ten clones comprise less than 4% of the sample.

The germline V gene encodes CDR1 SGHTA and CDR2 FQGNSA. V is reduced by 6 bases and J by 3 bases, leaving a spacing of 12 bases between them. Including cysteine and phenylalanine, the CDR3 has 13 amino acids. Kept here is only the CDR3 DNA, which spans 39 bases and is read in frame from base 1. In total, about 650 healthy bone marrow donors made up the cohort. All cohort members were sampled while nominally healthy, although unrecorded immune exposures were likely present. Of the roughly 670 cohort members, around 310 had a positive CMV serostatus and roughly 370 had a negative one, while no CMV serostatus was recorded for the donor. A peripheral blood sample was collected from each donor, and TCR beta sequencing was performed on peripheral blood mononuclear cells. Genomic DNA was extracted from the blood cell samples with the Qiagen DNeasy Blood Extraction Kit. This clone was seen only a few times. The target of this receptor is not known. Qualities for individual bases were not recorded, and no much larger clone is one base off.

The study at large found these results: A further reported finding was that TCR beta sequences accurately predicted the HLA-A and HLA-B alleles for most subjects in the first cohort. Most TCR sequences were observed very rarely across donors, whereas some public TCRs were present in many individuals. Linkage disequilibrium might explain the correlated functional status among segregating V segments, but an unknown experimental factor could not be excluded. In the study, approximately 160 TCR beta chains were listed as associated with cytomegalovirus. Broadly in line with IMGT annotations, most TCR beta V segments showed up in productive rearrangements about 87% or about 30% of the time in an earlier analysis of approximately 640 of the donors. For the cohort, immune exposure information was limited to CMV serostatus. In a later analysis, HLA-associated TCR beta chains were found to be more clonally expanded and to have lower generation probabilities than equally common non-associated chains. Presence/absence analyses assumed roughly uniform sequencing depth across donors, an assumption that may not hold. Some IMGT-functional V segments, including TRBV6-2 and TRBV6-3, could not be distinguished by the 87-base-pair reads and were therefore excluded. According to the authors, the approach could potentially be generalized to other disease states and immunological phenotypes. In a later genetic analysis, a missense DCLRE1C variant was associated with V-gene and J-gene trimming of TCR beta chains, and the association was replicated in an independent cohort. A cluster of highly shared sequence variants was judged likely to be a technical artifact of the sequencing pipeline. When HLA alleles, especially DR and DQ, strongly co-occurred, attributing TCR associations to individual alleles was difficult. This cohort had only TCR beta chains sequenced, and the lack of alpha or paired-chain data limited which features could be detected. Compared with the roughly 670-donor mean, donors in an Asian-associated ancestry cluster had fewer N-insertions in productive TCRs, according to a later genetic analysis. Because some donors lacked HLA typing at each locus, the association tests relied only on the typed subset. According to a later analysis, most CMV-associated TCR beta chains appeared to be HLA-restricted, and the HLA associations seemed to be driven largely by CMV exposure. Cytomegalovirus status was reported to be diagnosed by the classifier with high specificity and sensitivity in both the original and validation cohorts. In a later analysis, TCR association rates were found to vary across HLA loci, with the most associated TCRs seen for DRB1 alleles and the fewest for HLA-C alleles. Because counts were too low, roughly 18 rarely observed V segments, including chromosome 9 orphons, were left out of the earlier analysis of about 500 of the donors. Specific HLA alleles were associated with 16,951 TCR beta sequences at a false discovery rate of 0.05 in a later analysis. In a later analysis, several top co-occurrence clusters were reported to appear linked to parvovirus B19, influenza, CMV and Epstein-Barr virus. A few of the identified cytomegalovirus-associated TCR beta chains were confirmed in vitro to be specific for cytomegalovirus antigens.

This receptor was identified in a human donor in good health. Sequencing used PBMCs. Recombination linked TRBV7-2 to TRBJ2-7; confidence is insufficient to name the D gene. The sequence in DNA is TGTGCCAGCAGTCGGTCCCCTAACTACGAGCAGTACTTC. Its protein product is CASSRSPNYEQYF.